Given below is one TCR beta chain in context. The data stem from a study of blood T cell repertoires in COVID-19. Sequencing used immunoSEQ multiplex PCR; TCRdb keeps in-frame clones, though not all of them. The sample lists roughly 170,000 clones; 87% were seen once. The CDR3 has 15 amino acids. The V and J ends lost 0 bases and 4 bases respectively, with 10 bases between them. In germline, CDR1 is MNHEY, CDR2 SVGAGI. The V and J genes are TRBV6-5 and TRBJ2-1; D might be TRBD2 (5 bases). The TCR was taken from a woman in her late teens or twenties who had recovered from COVID-19. Sequenced material: peripheral blood. This CDR3 is CASSYSRASYNEQFF. The DNA of the CDR3 is TGTGCCAGCAGTTACTCGAGGGCCAGTTACAATGAGCAGTTCTTC.